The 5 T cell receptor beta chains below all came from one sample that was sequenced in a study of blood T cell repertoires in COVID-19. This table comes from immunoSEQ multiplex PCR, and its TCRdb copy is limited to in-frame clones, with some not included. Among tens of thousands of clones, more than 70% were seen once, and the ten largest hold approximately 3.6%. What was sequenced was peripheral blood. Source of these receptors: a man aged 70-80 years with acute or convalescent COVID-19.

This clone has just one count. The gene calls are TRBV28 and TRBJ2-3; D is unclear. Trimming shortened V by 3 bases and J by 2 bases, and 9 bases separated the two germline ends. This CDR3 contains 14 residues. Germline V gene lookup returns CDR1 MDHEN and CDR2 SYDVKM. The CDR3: CASSFVILTDTQYF. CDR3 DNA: TGTGCCAGCAGTTTCGTCATACTCACAGATACGCAGTATTTT. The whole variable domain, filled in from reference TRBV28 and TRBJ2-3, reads DVKVTQSSRYLVKRTGEKVFLECVQDMDHENMFWYRQDPGLGLRLIYFSYDVKMKEKGDIPEGYSVSREKKERFSLILESASTNQTSMYLCASSFVILTDTQYFGPGTRLTVL.

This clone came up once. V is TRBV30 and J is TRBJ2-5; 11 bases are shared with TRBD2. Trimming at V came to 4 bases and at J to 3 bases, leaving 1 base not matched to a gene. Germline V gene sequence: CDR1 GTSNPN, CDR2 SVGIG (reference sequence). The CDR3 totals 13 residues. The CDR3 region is CAWMGLAEETQYF. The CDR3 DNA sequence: TGTGCCTGGATGGGACTAGCGGAAGAGACCCAGTACTTC.

The CDR3 region is CASSRGAGEQYF. The CDR3 coding sequence is TGTGCCAGCAGTCGGGGGGCTGGTGAGCAGTACTTC. The V gene is TRBV5-4, the J gene TRBJ2-7, with D perhaps TRBD2 (7 bases). Germline V lookup: CDR1 SGHNT, CDR2 YYREEE (reference sequence). V was clipped by 5 bases and J by 7 bases, with 13 bases between them. CDR3 size: 12 residues.

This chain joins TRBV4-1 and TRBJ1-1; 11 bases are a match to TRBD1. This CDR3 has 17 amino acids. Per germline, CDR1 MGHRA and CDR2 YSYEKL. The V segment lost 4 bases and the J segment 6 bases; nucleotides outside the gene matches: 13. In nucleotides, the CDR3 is TGCGCCAGCAGCCTAGCCGGGACAGGGGGTATAAATCCTGAAGCTTTCTTT. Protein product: CASSLAGTGGINPEAFF.

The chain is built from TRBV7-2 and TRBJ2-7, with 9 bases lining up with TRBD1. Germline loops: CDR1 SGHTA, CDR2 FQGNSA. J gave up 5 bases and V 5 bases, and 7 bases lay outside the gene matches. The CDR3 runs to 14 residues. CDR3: CASSPDRGVHEQYF. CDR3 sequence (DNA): TGTGCCAGCAGCCCCGACAGGGGGGTCCACGAGCAGTACTTC.